This paragraph covers one T cell receptor (beta chain) sequence. The data derive from a study of blood T cell repertoires in COVID-19. Some clones are missing from TCRdb's copy, which holds only in-frame ones; the method was immunoSEQ multiplex PCR. The sample carries about 410,000 clones, roughly 90% recorded once. V gave up 0 bases and J gave up 4 bases, with 10 bases separating them. Germline CDR1 is LNHNV and CDR2 is YYDKDF (reference sequence). This CDR3 spans 15 amino acids. This chain links TRBV15 with TRBJ2-4; D is possibly TRBD1 (6 bases). The sequencing sample was made of peripheral blood. The receptor was isolated from a middle-aged woman with COVID-19, enrolled during active disease. CDR3 DNA sequence: TGTGCCACCAGCAGAGATCCAGGGGTAAAAAACATTCAGTACTTC. This sequence encodes CATSRDPGVKNIQYF.